This T cell receptor (beta chain) was sequenced in a study of shared clonotypes between healthy human individuals (dated by TCRdb to about 2020). Context from the whole study: Three men and a couple of women, aged 18 to 49 years, made up the cohort. To increase sequencing depth and limit assay-specific biases, different laboratories used diverse techniques to prepare libraries and sequence TCR repertoires. Per donor, leukapheresis produced somewhere between about 0.9 and 9.5 billion PBMCs. To estimate repertoire size and how much clonotype sharing occurs between individuals, the study deeply sequenced the blood TCR repertoires of five healthy adults. The paper's findings and limits, for the study overall: Because the study included a small number of donors, the genetic and exposure-history diversity represented was limited. Sampling was limited to blood, and TCR repertoires in tissue likely differ from TCR repertoires in blood. Based on pairwise subsampling, the degree of clonotype sharing among donors was expected to be affected by sequencing depth.

Using the deep immunoSEQ assay, multiplex PCR amplified TCR CDR3 regions from genomic DNA. Extracted genomic DNA from each cell subset was distributed evenly across all wells of several immunoSEQ 96-well plates, and each plate was treated as a replicate. Each replicate PCR for unsorted PBMC received approximately 300 ng genomic DNA, equal to about 30,000 T cell genomes. Genomic DNA from unsorted PBMC was sequenced over ten immunoSEQ deep assay plates. The purified libraries were quantified using a Qubit 3.0 fluorometer, sized with a Bioanalyzer 2100, and then quantified again using the KAPA Library Quantification kit. Each immunoSEQ 96-well plate was sequenced on its own single-read 150-cycle Illumina NextSeq 550 flow cell. Under the source paper's analysis protocol: The immunoSEQ output contained only junctional sequences without quality scores, so filtering could not match that applied to full-length reads. Sequences were annotated with PyIR, a Python wrapper for IgBLAST v1.9, and V/J genes and CDR3 were assigned using IMGT germline references. Reads were removed for weak V/J assignments (E-value above 1e-6), missing CDR3, stop codons, out-of-frame junctions, or ambiguous translated residues. V3J clonotypes were defined by identical inferred V gene, J gene, and CDR3 amino acid sequence. The percentage overlap between two repertoires was calculated by dividing the number of shared unique clonotypes by the size of the smaller repertoire. RTK rarefaction, the Chao1 estimator, and Recon v2.1 estimates of unobserved clonotypes were used to assess repertoire richness. TCRdb's version of the immuneACCESS table is confined to in-frame rearrangements and falls short of the full clone set. An unresolved V gene accounts for under half of the shortfall where checked; the remainder is of unknown origin. The V and J calls and clone size are taken from that table; D and trimming were inferred from the DNA. The sample table shows hundreds of thousands of clones, and roughly 80% are seen once. The top ten clonotypes cover under 15% of the sample.

Points on this clone: There is no known antigen for this receptor. Base qualities are not provided; no much larger clone lies one nucleotide away.

Healthy HIV-negative adults with no recently reported acute infections or vaccinations were included as donors. All donors were Caucasian adults living in Nashville, Tennessee, USA. For unsorted samples, 90 million or so PBMCs were counted and genomic DNA was extracted with the QIAamp DNA Blood Mini kit. Blood was obtained by leukapheresis, after which PBMCs were separated by Ficoll-Histopaque density gradient centrifugation and cryopreserved in liquid nitrogen vapor phase. There are 15 amino acids in the CDR3, from cysteine to phenylalanine inclusive. The DNA shown is the 45-base CDR3, in frame from base 1. CDR1 and CDR2 are drawn from the germline V gene: MGHDK, SYGVNS. Trimming at the junction amounts to 3 bases on V and 4 bases on J, and the germline ends lie 13 bases apart.

Recombination connected TRBV25-1 to TRBJ2-1; the D gene is perhaps TRBD1, from 6 matching bases. The clonotype originates from a woman aged 40 to 50 in good health. Some clones in this sample may be carry-over from other donors' samples. Sequencing input: PBMCs. This receptor has the CDR3 CASSDTTGVYNEQFF. The nucleotides read TGTGCCAGCAGTGACACGACAGGAGTGTACAATGAGCAGTTCTTC.